This entry is about one T cell receptor beta chain. What it binds is unknown. Noted time point: week 5, during vaccination. Vaccination comprised doses that each held 300 ug of mutant IDH1 20-mer peptide, plus topical imiquimod. This sample was taken from a study of a mutant IDH1 vaccine in newly diagnosed glioma. Only in-frame clones appear in the TCRdb table, and some are missing; sequencing was by immunoSEQ multiplex PCR. The sample lists 25,000 to 30,000 clones; roughly 90% were seen once. This CDR3 has 14 amino acids. Germline trimming cut 1 base from V and 7 bases from J; bases unmatched to any gene: 4. Germline V gene sequence: CDR1 SGHTA, CDR2 FQGNSA.

This chain connects TRBV7-2 to TRBJ1-2, with TRBD1 matching over 9 bases. The sequencing used PBMCs, collected from a glioma patient whose treatment included an IDH1 peptide vaccine. This receptor was taken from a man aged 18 to 29 with glioma. DNA of the CDR3: TGTGCCAGCAGCTTAGACAGGGGGCAAGGTGGCTACACCTTC. Translating gives CASSLDRGQGGYTF.